Included here is one TCR beta chain sequence, with context. Its target is not known. The germline V and J ends were trimmed by 7 bases and 4 bases, with 14 bases remaining between them. The CDR3 consists of 13 residues. From germline, CDR1 is PRHDT and CDR2 FYEKMQ (reference sequence). The data originate from a study of cytomegalovirus exposure and HLA in healthy donors. Overall study results and limits: In the 95 to 150 validation repertoires, a later analysis found that first-cohort TCR clusters tended to co-occur.

Sequencing used immunoSEQ multiplex PCR; TCRdb keeps in-frame clones, though not all of them. Seen here are about 150,000 clones, around 90% observed once, and the top ten hold 6.2%. The chain employs TRBV13 and TRBJ2-7; D gene unclear. The sequenced material came from PBMCs. This clonotype originated in a woman aged 25 to 39 in good health and CMV-seropositive. In DNA form, the CDR3 reads TGTGCCAGCACTATGGCAGGCCGGTACGAGCAGTACTTC. This encodes CASTMAGRYEQYF.